The 19 T cell receptor beta chains below were found in one sample sequenced in a study of glioma-infiltrating T cells. The iRepertoire nested amplicon-rescue multiplex PCR amplified TCR alpha and beta CDR3s from RNA. TCRdb reprocessed the multiplex PCR reads with MiXCR, giving one entry per CDR3 protein. This table has some 22,000 distinct CDR3 sequences, approximately 23% appearing once. Sequencing used glioma tissue, nonneoplastic brain tissue, or PBMCs (not recorded which). The receptors come from a human donor with low-grade glioma or glioblastoma, undergoing nonglioma brain surgery, or in good health (not recorded which).

Notes on this clonotype: A much larger clone is a single base away; this may be a read error. This chain connects TRBV7-6 to TRBJ1-3; 9 positions agree with TRBD1. This CDR3 contains 16 residues. Germline V gene data show CDR1 as SGHVS and CDR2 as FNYEAQ. CDR3 region: CASSPLGTGPGNTTYF. Here the CDR3 DNA reads TGTGCCAGCAGCCCCCTGGGGACAGGGCCTGGAAACACCACATATTTT.

This chain uses TRBV24-1 with TRBJ2-1; TRBD1 aligns across 8 bases. CDR3 length: 17 residues. The germline CDR1 and CDR2 sequences are KGHDR and SFDVKD. With V trimmed by 5 bases and J by 5 bases, 13 bases remained unmatched. The CDR3 loop is CATSGSSGGAGNNEQFF. CDR3 in DNA: TGTGCCACCAGTGGTTCCTCAGGGGGCGCTGGAAACAATGAGCAGTTCTTC.

The chain employs TRBV6-1 and TRBJ2-7, with TRBD1 identical over 9 bases. The CDR3 is 12 amino acids. Germline V gene data show CDR1 as MNHNS and CDR2 as SASEGT. The CDR3 bases are TGTGGCACCGGGACAGGGTCCTACGAGCAGTACTTC. Translating it yields CGTGTGSYEQYF.

This chain links TRBV4-1 with TRBJ2-7; D is perhaps TRBD1 or TRBD2 (5 bases each). V gave up 1 base and J gave up 7 bases, with 17 bases separating them. The CDR3 is made up of 15 amino acids. Germline CDR1 and CDR2: MGHRA and YSYEKL. The CDR3: CASSQASTAPGEQYF. In DNA, the CDR3 is TGCGCCAGCAGCCAAGCCTCGACAGCGCCGGGGGAGCAGTACTTC.

The chain links TRBV6-1 to TRBJ2-7; D is possibly TRBD2 (5 bases). Trimming took off 6 bases at V and 5 bases at J, with 14 bases between the two ends. The CDR3 length is 13 residues. Germline assignment: CDR1 MNHNS and CDR2 SASEGT. CDR3 bases: TGTGCCAGCAGCTTCACAGCGGACCACGAGCAGTACTTC. It translates to CASSFTADHEQYF.

This clonotype was counted at least ten times. A much larger clone lies one base from this, so it may be a read error. The rearrangement uses TRBV7-3 and TRBJ2-1; a possible D gene is TRBD1 (6 bases). The length of the CDR3 is 14 residues. The germline V gene has CDR1 SGHTA and CDR2 FQGTGA. CDR3 in amino acids: CARSLDSSYNEQFF. The CDR3 coding sequence is TGTGCCCGCAGCTTGGACAGTTCCTACAATGAGCAGTTCTTC.

Comments on this clonotype: This sequence may be a read error, since a much larger clone differs from it by one base. The chain joins TRBV4-1 to TRBJ1-1; D call uncertain. Germline V gene sequence: CDR1 MGHRA, CDR2 YSYEKL. CDR3 length: 15 residues. Between the trimmed V and J ends, which lost 0 bases and 2 bases, there was a span of 10 bases. The CDR3: CASSQEWRKNTEAFF. In DNA, the CDR3 is TGCGCCAGCAGCCAAGAATGGCGGAAAAACACTGAAGCTTTCTTT.

Note on this clonotype: Being one base from a much bigger clone, this may be a read error. J is TRBJ2-2 and V is TRBV11-3; D is perhaps TRBD2 (5 bases). The CDR3 has 11 residues. Germline V gene data show CDR1 as SGHNT and CDR2 as YENEEA. CDR3 sequence reads: CASSFSGELLF. In DNA, the CDR3 is TGTGCCAGCAGCTTTTCCGGGGAGCTGCTTTTT.

Notes on this clonotype: A read error is possible here, since a much larger clone lies one base away. This rearrangement joins TRBV20-1 to TRBJ1-5; D not resolved. This CDR3 is built from 11 residues. From germline, CDR1 is DFQATT and CDR2 SNEGSKA (reference sequence). CDR3 residues: CSAMGNQPKHF. In nucleotides, the CDR3 is TGCAGTGCTATGGGCAATCAGCCCAAGCATTTT.

In this sample, this clonotype turned up many times. The gene calls are TRBV12-3 or TRBV12-4 and TRBJ1-5; D unclear. The CDR3 is 12 residues long. Trimming left V 0 bases short and J 6 bases short, with 3 bases between. The CDR3 sequence is CASSLAPQPQHF. The DNA of the CDR3 is TGTGCCAGCAGTTTAGCCCCTCAGCCCCAGCATTTT.

This clonotype showed up many times. This chain's CDR3 is CASSIIAGGELFF. Written as DNA, the CDR3 is TGTGCCAGTAGTATAATAGCCGGCGGGGAGCTGTTTTTT. V is TRBV19 and J is TRBJ2-2; D unresolved. V shed 2 bases and J shed 7 bases, with 8 bases lying between them. The CDR3 consists of 13 residues. Germline V gives CDR1 LNHDA, CDR2 SQIVND (reference sequence).

The V and J genes are TRBV7-9 and TRBJ2-1; TRBD2 might be the D (6 bases). Between the trimmed V and J ends, which lost 7 bases and 10 bases, there was a span of 23 bases. CDR3 size: 15 residues. Germline values: CDR1 SEHNR, CDR2 FQNEAQ (reference sequence). CDR3 protein: CASTKLAPGEPEQFF. For the CDR3, the DNA is TGTGCCAGCACCAAATTGGCTCCGGGAGAACCGGAGCAGTTCTTC.

This clonotype was found many times. The chain uses TRBV7-6 and TRBJ2-5, with D unclear. The CDR3 runs to 13 residues. Looked up from germline, CDR1 is SGHVS and CDR2 is FNYEAQ. V lost 0 bases and J 4 bases, leaving 6 bases between the germline ends. The CDR3 DNA is TGTGCCAGCAGCTTAGCCTGGGGAGAGACCCAGTACTTC. This codes for CASSLAWGETQYF.

V is TRBV6-1 and J is TRBJ1-6; no definite D call. Looked up from germline, CDR1 is MNHNS and CDR2 is SASEGT. The germline V and J ends were trimmed by 10 bases and 1 base, with 17 bases remaining between them. The CDR3 loop spans 16 amino acids. The CDR3 sequence is CAIRRVHGSYNSPLHF. DNA of the CDR3: TGTGCCATCCGGAGGGTACATGGATCCTATAATTCACCCCTCCACTTT.

V usage is TRBV7-2 and J usage is TRBJ1-1, with a tentative D call TRBD1 (6 bases). The V and J ends lost 4 bases and 5 bases respectively, with 11 bases between them. Germline V gives CDR1 SGHTA, CDR2 FQGNSA. The CDR3 loop spans 13 amino acids. The CDR3 DNA sequence: TGTGCCAGCAGCTCTACAGGGCTAACTGAAGCTTTCTTT. Its protein product is CASSSTGLTEAFF.

This clonotype was detected many times. The chain combines TRBV19 with TRBJ2-1; D is undetermined. Germline values: CDR1 LNHDA, CDR2 SQIVND (reference sequence). The CDR3 loop spans 17 amino acids. Trimming stripped 1 base from V and 5 bases from J, with 18 bases between. The CDR3 here is CASSIGQLWTTHNEQFF. CDR3 in DNA: TGTGCCAGTAGTATAGGCCAGCTCTGGACGACCCACAATGAGCAGTTCTTC. The variable domain in full, with the rest retrieved from reference TRBV19 and TRBJ2-1, is DGGITQSPKYLFRKEGQNVTLSCEQNLNHDAMYWYRQDPGQGLRLIYYSQIVNDFQKGDIAEGYSVSREKKESFPLTVTSAQKNPTAFYLCASSIGQLWTTHNEQFFGPGTRLTVL.

This clonotype is medium-sized (0.01 to 0.1%) in the sample. The chain uses TRBV6-6 and TRBJ1-5; D remains ambiguous. V shed 0 bases and J shed 15 bases, with 9 bases lying between them. The CDR3 has 11 amino acids. Looked up from germline, CDR1 is MNHNY and CDR2 is SVGAGI (reference sequence). The CDR3 nucleotides read TGTGCCAGCAGTTACTCGGAATCCCGGCATTTT. This encodes CASSYSESRHF.

This clonotype was picked up many times. V and J are TRBV20-1 and TRBJ1-2; D gene uncertain. V lost 4 bases, J lost 8 bases, and 14 bases lay in between. CDR3 length equals 12 residues. Germline V lookup: CDR1 DFQATT, CDR2 SNEGSKA (reference sequence). The CDR3 nucleotides are TGCAGTGCTATGCCCGGCGCCAGGGGCTACACCTTC. This gives the protein CSAMPGARGYTF.

V and J are TRBV20-1 and TRBJ1-2, with unresolved D. CDR3 length: 11 amino acids. Germline values: CDR1 DFQATT, CDR2 SNEGSKA (reference sequence). Trimming cost V 6 bases and J 10 bases, with 15 bases left between them. CDR3 nucleotide sequence: TGCAGTGCCACGGCGGGTTATAACTACACCTTC. The encoded protein is CSATAGYNYTF.